The 10 T cell receptor beta chains listed next were all sequenced from one sample in a study of blood T cells in healthy people across ages (dated by TCRdb to the mid-2010s). Receptors were amplified or captured by 5' RACE. The run used an Illumina HiSeq 2500. A second PCR of roughly 7 to 11 cycles was performed with a sample-barcoded 5' primer and a J-beta primer mix. TCRdb reprocessing: public reads trimmed at Q25 with fastp, clones called with MiXCR, in-frame beta chains kept. All rows with the same CDR3 protein become a single entry with the most common DNA and genes. This sample lists around 650,000 distinct CDR3 sequences; approximately 40% were detected once. The ten largest clones take up around 32% of the sample. The sequencing sample was made of blood. These receptors originate from a man aged 80 or over in good health.

In the case of this clonotype: One end of the junction fails to match germline, which may point to a read error. The chain carries TRBV15 and TRBJ2-5; 9 nucleotides agree with TRBD2. CDR1 is LNHNV, CDR2 YYDKDF, per germline (reference sequence). The CDR3 contains 15 residues. The chain's CDR3 is CVTSSLSGGKNEQYF. The CDR3 region has the DNA TGTGTCACCAGCAGCCTTAGCGGGGGCAAAAATGAGCAGTACTTC.

J is TRBJ2-7 and V is TRBV6-1, with TRBD1 matching 8 bases. CDR3 length: 15 amino acids. With 4 bases clipped from V and 3 bases from J, the junction kept 8 bases outside the gene matches. CDR1 and CDR2 (germline): MNHNS, SASEGT. In DNA form, the CDR3 reads TGTGCCAGCAGTGCATCGGGACAGGCCCACTACGAGCAGTACTTC. This encodes CASSASGQAHYEQYF.

The chain carries TRBV7-9 and TRBJ2-1, with 12 bases identical to TRBD1. CDR3 length equals 17 residues. With 0 bases clipped from V and 6 bases from J, the junction kept 6 bases outside the gene matches. Germline V CDR1 and CDR2: SEHNR, FQNEAQ (reference sequence). CDR3 DNA sequence: TGTGCCAGCAGCTTAGCCCTGGGACAGGGGGCTGGCAATGAGCAGTTCTTC. Translation: CASSLALGQGAGNEQFF.

This rearrangement joins TRBV29-1 to TRBJ2-1; no clear D. The CDR3 covers 14 residues. CDR1 SQVTM and CDR2 ANQGSEA come from the germline V gene. Trimming removed 7 bases at V and 0 bases at J, with 13 bases between. The CDR3 protein is CSAAMWSSYNEQFF. In nucleotides, the CDR3 is TGCAGCGCCGCTATGTGGAGCTCCTACAATGAGCAGTTCTTC.

As regards this clonotype: A clone one base away is much larger, so this may be a read error. The chain uses TRBV5-1 and TRBJ2-1, with 8 nucleotides matching TRBD1. There are 13 residues in the CDR3. Per germline, CDR1 SGHRS and CDR2 YFSETQ. V lost 7 bases, J lost 6 bases, and 6 bases stayed unmatched. The chain's CDR3 is CASVPTGGNEQFF. Here the CDR3 DNA reads TGCGCCAGCGTCCCAACAGGGGGCAATGAGCAGTTCTTC.

With regard to this clonotype: One end of the junction does not line up with germline, which may come from a read error. The chain uses TRBV5-1 and TRBJ2-1, with 9 nucleotides matching TRBD1. This CDR3 comprises 15 residues. CDR1 and CDR2 (germline): SGHRS, YFSETQ. DNA of the CDR3: TGCACCAGCAGCTACGTCGACAGGGGGGAAGATGAGCAGTTCTTC. It specifies CTSSYVDRGEDEQFF. The variable domain in full, with the rest retrieved from reference TRBV5-1 and TRBJ2-1, is KAGVTQTPRYLIKTRGQQVTLSCSPISGHRSVSWYQQTPGQGLQFLFEYFSETQRNKGNFPGRFSGRQFSNSRSEMNVSTLELGDSALYLCTSSYVDRGEDEQFFGPGTRLTVL.

CDR3 sequence reads: CSAYTGENTEAFF. The CDR3 bases are TGCAGTGCTTATACGGGAGAGAACACTGAAGCTTTCTTT. The chain has TRBV20-1 and TRBJ1-1; D not resolved. V was shortened by 5 bases and J by 1 base, with 11 bases between the two germline ends. Germline CDR1 is DFQATT and CDR2 is SNEGSKA (reference sequence). The CDR3 length is 13 residues.

The chain uses TRBV29-1 and TRBJ2-1; TRBD2 aligns across 7 bases. The CDR3 length is 14 residues. From germline, CDR1 is SQVTM and CDR2 ANQGSEA. The trim removed 6 bases at V and 9 bases at J, leaving 14 bases unmatched. The DNA for the CDR3 is TGCAGCGTGTCCGTCCGTGCGGGAGTGGCTGAGCAGTTCTTC. The encoded protein is CSVSVRAGVAEQFF.

The rearrangement uses TRBV18 and TRBJ1-4; unclear D gene. V lost 0 bases to trimming and J lost 8 bases, with 7 bases between them. Germline lookup yields CDR1 KGHSH and CDR2 LQKENI. The CDR3 spans 13 residues. The CDR3 protein is CASSPPADEKLFF. The CDR3 DNA reads as TGTGCCAGCTCACCACCGGCCGACGAAAAACTGTTTTTT.

This rearrangement joins TRBV7-2 to TRBJ1-6; TRBD1 matches 8 bases. The V segment lost 4 bases and the J segment 7 bases; nucleotides outside the gene matches: 6. Germline CDR1 reads SGHTA; CDR2 reads FQGNSA. The length of the CDR3 is 15 residues. DNA for the CDR3: TGTGCCAGCAGCTCCCGGGACAGGCTGAATTCACCCCTCCACTTT. Translated, it gives CASSSRDRLNSPLHF.